Sequencing of this TCR beta chain was carried out in a study of shared clonotypes between healthy human individuals. Study conclusions and caveats: Genetic and exposure-history diversity was limited by the small donor number. Investigators expected sequencing depth to affect clonotype sharing among donors. Around 4.9% of naive CD4 clonotypes were shared across several donors.

Trimming took 6 bases from V and 5 from J, leaving 13 bases between them. The CDR3 is 13 residues long. Germline values: CDR1 LNHDA, CDR2 SQIVND (reference sequence). With regard to this clone: The antigen is unknown.

The protocol was immunoSEQ multiplex PCR, while the TCRdb copy is restricted to in-frame clones and leaves out a portion. Seen here are approximately 2,000,000 clones, 93% observed once, and the top ten hold 1.5% to 2%. CD8 cells regarded as naive lacked CD45RO, were positively chosen for CCR7, and omitted terminally differentiated effector memory CD45RA+ cells. Material for sequencing was naive CD8+ T cells from PBMCs. This TCR came from a young man in good health. Some clones in this sample may be carry-over from other donors' samples. The V and J genes are TRBV19 and TRBJ2-5, with unresolved D. The CDR3 DNA sequence: TGTGCCAGTAGGTCCCGAACCACGGAGACCCAGTACTTC. Its translation: CASRSRTTETQYF.